The 24 T cell receptor beta chains given below trace back to one sample, sequenced in a study of blood T cell repertoires in COVID-19. Only in-frame clones appear in the TCRdb table, and some are missing; sequencing was by immunoSEQ multiplex PCR. The profile shows about 110,000 clones, 84% of them singletons. The sample comprised peripheral blood. These receptors all come from a woman in her sixties or seventies with acute or convalescent COVID-19.

The chain has TRBV5-1 and TRBJ1-4; 9 nucleotides align to TRBD1. The CDR3 contains 14 residues. Germline values: CDR1 SGHRS, CDR2 YFSETQ. With V trimmed by 4 bases and J by 4 bases, 2 bases remained unmatched. Here the CDR3 DNA reads TGCGCCAGCAGCCCGGACAGGGGTAATGAAAAACTGTTTTTT. Its translation: CASSPDRGNEKLFF.

This clone was seen only a few times. This chain joins TRBV10-3 and TRBJ1-4, with 9 bases matching TRBD1. Germline CDR1 reads ENHRY; CDR2 reads SYGVKD. The CDR3 length is 14 residues. Trimming at V came to 6 bases and at J to 7 bases, leaving 6 bases not matched to a gene. DNA for the CDR3: TGTGCCATCAGGCCGGGACAGGGACTTGAAAAACTGTTTTTT. Its protein is CAIRPGQGLEKLFF.

The chain combines TRBV28 with TRBJ1-1; D is undetermined. V was cut by 8 bases and J by 3 bases, with 16 bases left in between. Germline V gives CDR1 MDHEN, CDR2 SYDVKM. The CDR3 extends over 14 amino acids. In DNA form, the CDR3 reads TGTGCCAGCCCCTGGTTGTGCCCAGACACTGAAGCTTTCTTT. This sequence encodes CASPWLCPDTEAFF.

The genes are TRBV7-6 and TRBJ2-2; a weak D match, TRBD1 (6 bases). Trimming cost V 5 bases and J 5 bases, with 21 bases left between them. The CDR3 spans 17 residues. The germline gives CDR1 SGHVS, CDR2 FNYEAQ. In DNA form, the CDR3 reads TGTGCCAGCAGCCGCGGTCAGGGGCCGCCCAATACCGGGGAGCTGTTTTTT. Translation gives CASSRGQGPPNTGELFF. The whole variable domain, remainder taken from reference TRBV7-6 and TRBJ2-2, is GAGVSQSPRYKVTKRGQDVALRCDPISGHVSLYWYRQALGQGPEFLTYFNYEAQQDKSGLPNDRFSAERPEGSISTLTIQRTEQRDSAMYRCASSRGQGPPNTGELFFGEGSRLTVL.

This sequence joins TRBV5-1 and TRBJ2-5, with 10 nucleotides matching TRBD2. Per germline, CDR1 SGHRS and CDR2 YFSETQ. The length of the CDR3 is 14 residues. Trimming at V came to 5 bases and at J to 4 bases, leaving 5 bases not matched to a gene. CDR3 protein: CASRDIAGGETQYF. CDR3 in DNA: TGCGCCAGCAGGGATATAGCGGGAGGAGAGACCCAGTACTTC.

This chain links TRBV7-2 with TRBJ1-2, with 7 bases lining up with TRBD1. CDR1 SGHTA and CDR2 FQGNSA come from the germline V gene. V was clipped by 5 bases and J by 6 bases; unmatched bases: 15. The CDR3 has 16 residues. This chain's CDR3 is CASSAVTGVGSDGYTF. The CDR3 DNA reads as TGTGCCAGCAGCGCCGTTACAGGGGTGGGGAGTGATGGCTACACCTTC.

V and J are TRBV5-1 and TRBJ2-1; TRBD1 matches at 7 bases. Germline loops: CDR1 SGHRS, CDR2 YFSETQ. CDR3 length: 16 amino acids. Trimming cost V 3 bases and J 3 bases; bases outside gene matches: 9. The CDR3: CASSSEEGAYYNEQFF. DNA for the CDR3: TGCGCCAGCAGCTCCGAAGAGGGGGCGTACTACAATGAGCAGTTCTTC.

The chain links TRBV19 to TRBJ2-6; TRBD2 might be the D (5 bases). The CDR3 has 16 amino acids. V shed 6 bases and J shed 0 bases, with 12 bases lying between them. CDR1 is LNHDA and CDR2 is SQIVND in the germline V gene (reference sequence). CDR3 bases: TGTGCCAGTAGGGGCGGGCAGAGCTCTGGGGCCAACGTCCTGACTTTC. Translating it yields CASRGGQSSGANVLTF. The variable domain in full, with the rest retrieved from reference TRBV19 and TRBJ2-6, is DGGITQSPKYLFRKEGQNVTLSCEQNLNHDAMYWYRQDPGQGLRLIYYSQIVNDFQKGDIAEGYSVSREKKESFPLTVTSAQKNPTAFYLCASRGGQSSGANVLTFGAGSRLTVL.

The gene calls are TRBV2 and TRBJ2-1; 8 bases are shared with TRBD2. This CDR3 has 17 residues. V gave up 4 bases and J gave up 15 bases; unmatched junction bases: 23. Per the germline V gene, CDR1 is SNHLY and CDR2 is FYNNEI. CDR3 loop: CASSVGSGGRRGANRFF. The CDR3 bases are TGTGCCAGCAGTGTAGGGTCCGGTGGTAGGCGGGGGGCCAACCGGTTCTTC. Drawing the rest from reference TRBV2 and TRBJ2-1, the complete variable domain is EPEVTQTPSHQVTQMGQEVILRCVPISNHLYFYWYRQILGQKVEFLVSFYNNEISEKSEIFDDQFSVERPDGSNFTLKIRSTKLEDSAMYFCASSVGSGGRRGANRFFGPGTRLTVL.

The chain uses TRBV4-1 and TRBJ2-5; 11 positions match TRBD2. The CDR3 runs 22 residues. Looked up from germline, CDR1 is MGHRA and CDR2 is YSYEKL. J gave up 1 base and V 5 bases, and 24 bases lay outside the gene matches. The DNA for the CDR3 is TGCGCCAGCAGCGGCCCCCTCCCTGCTAGCGGGGGGCCCTATCGTTTCCAAGAGACCCAGTACTTC. The encoded protein is CASSGPLPASGGPYRFQETQYF.

The genes are TRBV28 and TRBJ1-4, with a weak D call TRBD1 (6 bases). The CDR3 is made up of 15 amino acids. In germline, CDR1 is MDHEN, CDR2 SYDVKM. The V end lost 2 bases, the J end lost 7 bases, and 14 bases lay between the germline ends. The CDR3 coding sequence is TGTGCCAGCAGTTTACACAGGGCAGGGGTTGAAAAACTGTTTTTT. Its protein is CASSLHRAGVEKLFF.

The J gene is TRBJ2-7, the V gene TRBV28; 8 bases are shared with TRBD1. The junction had 10 bases not matched to a gene; V was cut back by 6 bases and J by 3 bases. This CDR3 has 15 residues. Germline V gene lookup returns CDR1 MDHEN and CDR2 SYDVKM. CDR3 sequence reads: CASSPRTGSVYEQYF. For the CDR3, the DNA is TGTGCCAGCAGCCCCCGGACAGGGTCCGTCTACGAGCAGTACTTC.

The rearrangement uses TRBV6-5 and TRBJ2-7; D ambiguous. Trimming removed 6 bases at V and 6 bases at J, with 21 bases between. In germline, CDR1 is MNHEY, CDR2 SVGAGI. The CDR3 extends over 15 amino acids. The CDR3 coding sequence is TGTGCCAGCAGGGGTTCCGGCGGAAACCCACTCGAGCAGTACTTC. Residues: CASRGSGGNPLEQYF.

This chain links TRBV5-1 with TRBJ1-1; 8 bases map to TRBD1. This CDR3 comprises 17 residues. From germline, CDR1 is SGHRS and CDR2 YFSETQ. Germline trimming cut 0 bases from V and 0 bases from J; bases unmatched to any gene: 7. CDR3 DNA sequence: TGCGCCAGCAGCTTGGGGAACAGGGGGGGATTGAACACTGAAGCTTTCTTT. Its translation is CASSLGNRGGLNTEAFF.

The chain is built from TRBV4-1 and TRBJ1-3; 8 positions agree with TRBD1. V lost 4 bases to trimming and J lost 0 bases; unmatched junction nucleotides: 8. This CDR3 region has 17 residues. The germline CDR1 and CDR2 sequences are MGHRA and YSYEKL. The CDR3 region has the DNA TGCGCCAGCAGCCCCCGGGACAGGCCCCTCTCTGGAAACACCATATATTTT. Translation gives CASSPRDRPLSGNTIYF.

The rearrangement links TRBV6-5 to TRBJ1-2; 12 bases are a match to TRBD1. V shed 4 bases and J 12 bases; nucleotides not matched to a gene: 15. The germline V gene encodes CDR1 MNHEY and CDR2 SVGAGI. The CDR3 sequence is 16 residues long. The CDR3 spells CASSSYGTGGAGGHTF. DNA of the CDR3: TGTGCCAGCAGTTCCTACGGGACAGGGGGCGCCGGAGGCCACACCTTC.

V and J are TRBV7-2 and TRBJ2-3, with D unresolved. Germline values: CDR1 SGHTA, CDR2 FQGNSA. The CDR3 consists of 14 residues. V shed 5 bases and J shed 3 bases, with 12 bases lying between them. CDR3 region: CASSPGSLTDTQYF. DNA for the CDR3: TGTGCCAGCAGCCCGGGTAGTTTAACAGATACGCAGTATTTT.

The chain joins TRBV5-1 to TRBJ1-1, with 10 nucleotides matching TRBD1. V dropped 4 bases and J dropped 3; count of bases not matched to a gene: 6. Germline values: CDR1 SGHRS, CDR2 YFSETQ. This CDR3 has 15 residues. CDR3 DNA sequence: TGCGCCAGCAGCACCCGACAGGGGGCGGACACTGAAGCTTTCTTT. This gives the protein CASSTRQGADTEAFF.

J is TRBJ2-2 and V is TRBV5-1, with 12 bases aligning to TRBD2. Trimming cost V 6 bases and J 4 bases; bases outside gene matches: 7. Germline loops: CDR1 SGHRS, CDR2 YFSETQ. The CDR3 length is 16 residues. The DNA for the CDR3 is TGCGCCAGCAACCTTGGACTAGCGGGGTCCACCGGGGAGCTGTTTTTT. Translated, it gives CASNLGLAGSTGELFF.

This clone was counted between two and nine times. The V gene is TRBV6-5, the J gene TRBJ1-2; D remains ambiguous. This CDR3 has 14 amino acids. Germline V gives CDR1 MNHEY, CDR2 SVGAGI. V was cut by 7 bases and J by 2 bases, with 14 bases left in between. The CDR3 reads CASIQSDGNYGYTF. The CDR3 nucleotides are TGTGCCAGCATTCAATCCGACGGGAACTATGGCTACACCTTC.

The chain uses TRBV5-1 and TRBJ1-5; D is ambiguous. The CDR3 covers 14 residues. V was shortened by 0 bases and J by 7 bases, with 11 bases between the two germline ends. CDR1 is SGHRS and CDR2 is YFSETQ in the germline V gene. The CDR3 spells CASSLEGSGQPQHF. The CDR3 DNA follows: TGCGCCAGCAGCTTGGAGGGATCGGGACAGCCCCAGCATTTT.

The CDR3 loop reads CASSQATTATNEKLFF. The CDR3 coding sequence is TGTGCCAGCAGCCAAGCGACGACAGCAACTAATGAAAAACTGTTTTTT. This sequence joins TRBV7-2 and TRBJ1-4; a weak D match, TRBD1 (5 bases). CDR3 length: 16 amino acids. V was pared by 5 bases and J by 0 bases, with 13 bases between. CDR1 and CDR2 (germline): SGHTA, FQGNSA. Looking up the rest from reference TRBV7-2 and TRBJ1-4 gives the full variable domain: GAGVSQSPSNKVTEKGKDVELRCDPISGHTALYWYRQSLGQGLEFLIYFQGNSAPDKSGLPSDRFSAERTGGSVSTLTIQRTQQEDSAVYLCASSQATTATNEKLFFGSGTQLSVL.

This chain's CDR3 is CASSYGPGENTEAFF. The CDR3 DNA reads as TGCGCCAGCAGCTATGGACCAGGGGAAAACACTGAAGCTTTCTTT. The chain uses TRBV5-1 and TRBJ1-1; D perhaps matches TRBD1 (6 bases). CDR3 size: 15 residues. Germline V CDR1 and CDR2: SGHRS, YFSETQ. Trimming removed 3 bases from V and 2 bases from J, with 14 bases in between.

The V and J genes are TRBV11-2 and TRBJ1-2; 12 bases align to TRBD1. CDR3 length: 15 amino acids. The V and J ends lost 3 bases and 8 bases, in that order; junction bases with no gene match: 7. CDR1 is SGHAT, CDR2 FQNNGV, per germline. CDR3 sequence (DNA): TGTGCCAGCAGCTTCCTCGGGACAGGGGGCGTCGGCTACACCTTC. This sequence encodes CASSFLGTGGVGYTF.